What follows are 30 T cell receptor beta chains derived from one specimen sequenced in a study of T cell changes during pregnancy in multiple sclerosis. Sequenced by immunoSEQ multiplex PCR; TCRdb stores in-frame clones only, minus some. Here the sample spans approximately 30,000 clones, roughly nine tenths being singletons. Specimen: CD8+ T cells from peripheral blood mononuclear cells, collected in the first trimester of pregnancy. Receptor source: a female donor with multiple sclerosis, enrolled in a pregnancy study.

The chain carries TRBV6-5 and TRBJ2-6, with D uncertain. V was cut by 0 bases and J by 0 bases, with 6 bases left in between. The CDR3 is made up of 16 amino acids. Per germline, CDR1 MNHEY and CDR2 SVGAGI. The CDR3 is CASSYSFYSGANVLTF. The CDR3 bases are TGTGCCAGCAGTTACTCGTTCTACTCTGGGGCCAACGTCCTGACTTTC.

The chain carries TRBV11-2 and TRBJ1-3; 10 bases agree with TRBD1. V trimming: 1 base; J trimming: 5 bases; junction bases outside the gene matches: 8. The germline gives CDR1 SGHAT, CDR2 FQNNGV. CDR3 size: 17 residues. CDR3 sequence reads: CASSLGPPGQGRNTIYF. As DNA, the CDR3 is TGTGCCAGCAGCTTAGGCCCACCGGGACAGGGGAGAAACACCATATATTTT.

The chain combines TRBV14 with TRBJ1-1; 8 nucleotides align to TRBD1. The trim removed 5 bases at V and 4 bases at J, leaving 6 bases unmatched. This CDR3 is built from 14 residues. Per germline, CDR1 SGHDN and CDR2 FVKESK. Here the CDR3 reads CASSLGQGGTEAFF. DNA of the CDR3: TGTGCCAGCAGCTTAGGACAGGGAGGCACTGAAGCTTTCTTT.

J is TRBJ2-3 and V is TRBV4-3; 7 bases are a match to TRBD1. This CDR3 region has 16 residues. CDR1 is LGHNA and CDR2 is YSLEER in the germline V gene. Trimming removed 0 bases from V and 4 bases from J; junction bases left unmatched: 7. This CDR3 reads CASSQDGGRGSDTQYF. The CDR3 nucleotides read TGCGCCAGCAGCCAAGATGGAGGCAGGGGGTCAGATACGCAGTATTTT.

This chain connects TRBV7-6 to TRBJ2-3; TRBD1 might be the D (5 bases). Germline assignment: CDR1 SGHVS and CDR2 FNYEAQ. CDR3 length: 15 residues. V shed 1 base and J shed 2 bases, with 10 bases lying between them. CDR3: CASSLGTHLTDTQYF. The CDR3 coding sequence is TGTGCCAGCAGCTTAGGGACACACCTCACAGATACGCAGTATTTT.

The chain carries TRBV5-6 and TRBJ2-2; 11 positions agree with TRBD2. V shed 0 bases, J shed 4 bases, and the junction held 2 bases outside the gene matches. Germline V lookup: CDR1 SGHDT, CDR2 YYEEEE. This CDR3 has 16 residues. CDR3 sequence: CASSLGLAGTTGELFF. The CDR3 DNA is TGTGCCAGCAGCTTGGGACTAGCGGGAACCACCGGGGAGCTGTTTTTT.

J is TRBJ2-7 and V is TRBV7-6; TRBD2 might be the D (6 bases). CDR1 SGHVS and CDR2 FNYEAQ come from the germline V gene. Trimming took off 5 bases at V and 5 bases at J, with 16 bases between the two ends. This CDR3 has 14 residues. The CDR3 DNA is TGTGCCAGCAGCCCATTGGGGGGAATCCACGAGCAGTACTTC. Its translation is CASSPLGGIHEQYF.

In its sample, this clone was seen once. This sequence joins TRBV7-8 and TRBJ2-5; tentative D call: TRBD2 (5 bases). Trimming left V 3 bases short and J 2 bases short, with 10 bases between. Germline V gene data show CDR1 as SGHVS and CDR2 as FQNEAQ. This CDR3 is 14 amino acids long. The CDR3 reads CASSFGLAQETQYF. The CDR3 DNA is TGTGCCAGCAGCTTCGGACTCGCACAAGAGACCCAGTACTTC.

The chain is built from TRBV5-4 and TRBJ2-7; 8 bases line up with TRBD2. V lost 4 bases and J lost 0; bases outside the gene matches: 6. Germline V gene lookup returns CDR1 SGHNT and CDR2 YYREEE (reference sequence). This CDR3 is 15 amino acids long. The CDR3 DNA reads as TGTGCCAGCAGCCAAACTAGCGGACCCTCCTACGAGCAGTACTTC. Translating it yields CASSQTSGPSYEQYF.

This sequence joins TRBV18 and TRBJ1-1; D is unresolved. V lost 2 bases to trimming and J lost 2 bases, with 15 bases between them. This CDR3 is built from 16 residues. Germline values: CDR1 KGHSH, CDR2 LQKENI. CDR3 sequence: CASSPVDNTDNTEAFF. In nucleotides, the CDR3 is TGTGCCAGCTCACCAGTCGACAATACGGATAACACTGAAGCTTTCTTT. The complete variable domain, with remaining parts taken from reference TRBV18 and TRBJ1-1, reads NAGVMQNPRHLVRRRGQEARLRCSPMKGHSHVYWYRQLPEEGLKFMVYLQKENIIDESGMPKERFSAEFPKEGPSILRIQQVVRGDSAAYFCASSPVDNTDNTEAFFGQGTRLTVV.

The CDR3 DNA reads as TGTGCCAGCTCACCACCTAGTGGGGGAGGCAATGAGCAGTTCTTC. As protein: CASSPPSGGGNEQFF. V and J are TRBV18 and TRBJ2-1, with D possibly matching TRBD2 (6 bases). This CDR3 is 15 amino acids long. Trimming stripped 0 bases from V and 6 bases from J, with 12 bases between. The V gene's germline CDR1 is KGHSH and CDR2 LQKENI.

A word on this clone: Mismatch with germline at one junction end may stem from a read error. The rearrangement uses TRBV27 and TRBJ2-5; D not resolved. The germline CDR1 and CDR2 sequences are MNHEY and SMNVEV (reference sequence). The length of the CDR3 is 13 residues. CDR3 residues: CASSLGAAEAQYF. CDR3 DNA: TGTGCCAGCAGTTTAGGCGCGGCAGAGGCCCAGTACTTC.

V and J are TRBV27 and TRBJ1-2; TRBD1 matches at 9 bases. V shed 5 bases, J shed 4 bases, and the junction held 5 bases outside the gene matches. CDR1 is MNHEY and CDR2 is SMNVEV in the germline V gene (reference sequence). This CDR3 contains 14 residues. The CDR3 nucleotides read TGTGCCAGCAGTCGGACAGGGGCACGCTATGGCTACACCTTC. As protein: CASSRTGARYGYTF.

The chain is built from TRBV7-9 and TRBJ2-7, with 14 bases matching TRBD2. Germline assignment: CDR1 SEHNR and CDR2 FQNEAQ (reference sequence). The J segment lost 1 base and the V segment lost 3 bases, leaving 11 bases of the junction unmatched. This CDR3 is built from 19 residues. The CDR3 protein is CASSLSPGLAGDGSYEQYF. The CDR3, as DNA: TGTGCCAGCAGCTTGTCTCCGGGACTAGCGGGAGATGGGTCCTACGAGCAGTACTTC. Complete variable domain (other parts from reference TRBV7-9 and TRBJ2-7): DTGVSQNPRHKITKRGQNVTFRCDPISEHNRLYWYRQTLGQGPEFLTYFQNEAQLEKSRLLSDRFSAERPKGSFSTLEIQRTEQGDSAMYLCASSLSPGLAGDGSYEQYFGPGTRLTVT.

The chain recombines TRBV4-3 with TRBJ2-1, with a possible D match to TRBD1 (5 bases). CDR3 length equals 19 residues. CDR1 LGHNA and CDR2 YSLEER come from the germline V gene. Trimming pared 0 bases from V and 2 bases from J, leaving 20 bases between. The CDR3 DNA follows: TGCGCCAGCAGCCAAGATCTGTGGGGCTGGGGCATTACCTACAATGAGCAGTTCTTC. It codes for CASSQDLWGWGITYNEQFF.

J is TRBJ2-3 and V is TRBV2; 9 bases line up with TRBD2. The J segment lost 3 bases and the V segment lost 7 bases, leaving 14 bases of the junction unmatched. This CDR3 region has 17 residues. CDR1 is SNHLY, CDR2 FYNNEI, per germline. The CDR3 region has the DNA TGTGCCAGCATTACGATGGGGACTAGCATTATTACAGATACGCAGTATTTT. It yields the protein CASITMGTSIITDTQYF.

The chain links TRBV5-1 to TRBJ1-2, with D uncertain. The CDR3 is made up of 15 amino acids. The V and J ends lost 3 bases and 6 bases respectively, with 18 bases between them. Germline V lookup: CDR1 SGHRS, CDR2 YFSETQ. CDR3 sequence: CASSSFPGSGDGYTF. In DNA, the CDR3 is TGCGCCAGCAGCTCCTTCCCGGGGAGTGGGGATGGCTACACCTTC.

The chain couples TRBV5-6 to TRBJ2-1, with a possible D match to TRBD1 (5 bases). V was cut by 6 bases and J by 7 bases, with 8 bases left in between. CDR1 and CDR2 (germline): SGHDT, YYEEEE. This CDR3 spans 11 amino acids. The CDR3 nucleotides are TGTGCCAGCACCTCAGGGAATGAGCAGTTCTTC. Translated: CASTSGNEQFF.

The gene calls are TRBV5-4 and TRBJ1-4, with 8 bases lining up with TRBD1. The J segment lost 6 bases and the V segment lost 3 bases, leaving 4 bases of the junction unmatched. The CDR3 is 14 amino acids. Germline CDR1 SGHNT, CDR2 YYREEE (reference sequence). In nucleotides, the CDR3 is TGTGCCAGCAGCTGGGGGACAGGCGATGAAAAACTGTTTTTT. It is translated as CASSWGTGDEKLFF.

J is TRBJ2-5 and V is TRBV2; 9 bases map to TRBD2. Germline CDR1 and CDR2: SNHLY and FYNNEI. The trim removed 2 bases at V and 1 base at J, leaving 2 bases unmatched. There are 15 residues in the CDR3. CDR3 bases: TGTGCCAGCAGTGAATTAGCGGGGGCCCAAGAGACCCAGTACTTC. This gives the protein CASSELAGAQETQYF.

The chain is built from TRBV6-4 and TRBJ2-7, with 7 bases that match TRBD2. Germline CDR1 reads MRHNA; CDR2 reads SNTAGT. This CDR3 region has 15 residues. V lost 5 bases, J lost 0 bases, and 7 bases stayed unmatched. The CDR3 spells CASSLGSGSSYEQYF. CDR3 bases: TGTGCCAGCAGTCTTGGTAGCGGGTCCTCCTACGAGCAGTACTTC.

The chain uses TRBV29-1 and TRBJ2-4; 12 bases map to TRBD1. This CDR3 contains 13 residues. Germline V gives CDR1 SQVTM, CDR2 ANQGSEA. With 6 bases clipped from V and 7 bases from J, the junction kept 4 bases outside the gene matches. CDR3 sequence: CSVVGQGANIQYF. CDR3 nucleotides: TGCAGCGTGGTGGGACAGGGGGCGAACATTCAGTACTTC.

The V call is TRBV13, the J call TRBJ2-7; 9 nucleotides align to TRBD1. The CDR3 has 16 residues. Germline-derived CDR1 and CDR2 are PRHDT and FYEKMQ (reference sequence). V dropped 5 bases and J dropped 3; count of bases not matched to a gene: 11. The CDR3 loop is CASSPSGTGNLYEQYF. The DNA for the CDR3 is TGTGCCAGCAGCCCCTCCGGGACAGGGAATCTCTACGAGCAGTACTTC.

The count of this clone is one. CDR3 amino acids: CASSARQSYGNQPQHF. Here the CDR3 DNA reads TGTGCCAGCAGTGCCCGACAGTCATACGGCAATCAGCCCCAGCATTTT. The chain links TRBV6-1 to TRBJ1-5; perhaps TRBD1 as D (5 bases). V was pared by 4 bases and J by 2 bases, with 15 bases between. Germline assignment: CDR1 MNHNS and CDR2 SASEGT. This CDR3 spans 16 amino acids.

The rearrangement links TRBV6-6 to TRBJ2-2, with D tentatively TRBD2 (7 bases). V lost 0 bases and J lost 6, with 14 bases in between. The length of the CDR3 is 16 residues. The germline gives CDR1 MNHNY, CDR2 SVGAGI (reference sequence). The CDR3 sequence is CASSYSSGGRAGELFF. In DNA form, the CDR3 reads TGTGCCAGCAGTTACTCCTCGGGGGGCCGGGCCGGGGAGCTGTTTTTT.

V usage is TRBV10-3 and J usage is TRBJ2-5, with D possibly matching TRBD2 (5 bases). The CDR3 has 14 amino acids. Germline V gene lookup returns CDR1 ENHRY and CDR2 SYGVKD. Trimming shortened V by 4 bases and J by 2 bases, and 11 bases separated the two germline ends. CDR3 DNA sequence: TGTGCCATCAGTGGAGGGAGCGGTCAAGAGACCCAGTACTTC. Amino acids: CAISGGSGQETQYF.

In this sample, this clone turned up a few times. This rearrangement joins TRBV7-9 to TRBJ2-7, with a possible D match to TRBD2 (5 bases). Germline V gives CDR1 SEHNR, CDR2 FQNEAQ (reference sequence). CDR3 length: 14 amino acids. With 0 bases removed from V and 6 bases from J, the gap between germline ends came to 12 bases. The CDR3 here is CASSLAEGRIEQYF. The CDR3 DNA is TGTGCCAGCAGCTTAGCAGAGGGCCGGATCGAGCAGTACTTC.

The chain joins TRBV10-3 to TRBJ2-7; TRBD1 matches at 9 bases. This CDR3 comprises 14 residues. Germline assignment: CDR1 ENHRY and CDR2 SYGVKD. The junction had 6 bases not matched to a gene; V was cut back by 5 bases and J by 4 bases. The CDR3: CAISITGGRYEQYF. The CDR3 DNA follows: TGTGCCATCAGTATAACAGGGGGCCGTTACGAGCAGTACTTC.

The chain employs TRBV10-1 and TRBJ2-7; weak D call: TRBD2 (5 bases). The germline V gene has CDR1 WNHNN and CDR2 SYGVQD (reference sequence). Trimming pared 3 bases from V and 6 bases from J, leaving 18 bases between. This CDR3 has 15 amino acids. The CDR3 DNA reads as TGCGCCAGCAGTGATCTGGCGGGTTTGAGTGGCGAGCAGTACTTC. This encodes CASSDLAGLSGEQYF.

V gene TRBV5-6 combines with J gene TRBJ1-1; D is possibly TRBD1 (5 bases). Germline V gives CDR1 SGHDT, CDR2 YYEEEE. This CDR3 has 15 amino acids. V lost 1 base and J 1 base, leaving 11 bases between the germline ends. CDR3 nucleotides: TGTGCCAGCAGCTTGCTAGGGGAGGGGAACACTGAAGCTTTCTTT. As protein: CASSLLGEGNTEAFF.